These T cell receptor beta chains were read from a single sample in a study of T cell responses to AZD1222 COVID-19 vaccine. Clones were read by immunoSEQ multiplex PCR, and TCRdb kept only the in-frame ones, dropping some. Seen here are about 55,000 clones, roughly 90% observed once, and the top ten hold roughly 2.1%. This specimen was peripheral blood, taken on day 0 of AZD1222 vaccination. Receptors were obtained from an adult in good health. Each CDR3 is given without its conserved first and last residue.

ASSRGTGNTEAF	TRBV6-1
ASSWGLAGYEQY	TRBV7-9
ASSQDGVGTSGTYNEQF	TRBV3-1/TRBV3-2
ASKSYREDTEAF	TRBV27
ASTLGLATGNEQF	TRBV5-1
ASCQAGTGDNYGYT	TRBV28
ASSIALAGAYNEQF	TRBV19
ASSQDKGLAGARDEQF	TRBV4-1
ASSLEGGGQY	TRBV11-2
ASTLDFVNTEAF	TRBV28